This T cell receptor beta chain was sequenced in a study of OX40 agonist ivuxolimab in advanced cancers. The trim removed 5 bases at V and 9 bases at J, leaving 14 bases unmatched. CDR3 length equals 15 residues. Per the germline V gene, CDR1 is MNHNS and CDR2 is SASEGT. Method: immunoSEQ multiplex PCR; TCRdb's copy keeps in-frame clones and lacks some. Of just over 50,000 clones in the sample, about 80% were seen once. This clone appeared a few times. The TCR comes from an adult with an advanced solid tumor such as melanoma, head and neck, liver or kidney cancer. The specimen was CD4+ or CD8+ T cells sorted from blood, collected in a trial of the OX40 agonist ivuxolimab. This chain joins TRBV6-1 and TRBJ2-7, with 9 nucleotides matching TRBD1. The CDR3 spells CASSSPGQGLLVQYF. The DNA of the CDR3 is TGTGCCAGCAGTTCCCCGGGACAGGGTCTTCTGGTGCAGTACTTC.